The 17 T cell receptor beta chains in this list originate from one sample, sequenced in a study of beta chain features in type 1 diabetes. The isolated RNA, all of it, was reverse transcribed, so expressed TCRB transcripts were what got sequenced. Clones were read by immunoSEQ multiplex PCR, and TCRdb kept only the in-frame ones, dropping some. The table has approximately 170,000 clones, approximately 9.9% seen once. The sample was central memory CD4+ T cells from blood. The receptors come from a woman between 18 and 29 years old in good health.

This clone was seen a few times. The CDR3 loop reads CASSRLAGGAEQYF. The CDR3 DNA follows: TGCGCCAGCAGCCGACTAGCGGGAGGAGCCGAGCAGTACTTC. The V and J genes are TRBV5-1 and TRBJ2-7; TRBD2 agrees at 13 bases. Looked up from germline, CDR1 is SGHRS and CDR2 is YFSETQ. Trimming at V came to 4 bases and at J to 6 bases, leaving 4 bases not matched to a gene. The CDR3 runs to 14 residues.

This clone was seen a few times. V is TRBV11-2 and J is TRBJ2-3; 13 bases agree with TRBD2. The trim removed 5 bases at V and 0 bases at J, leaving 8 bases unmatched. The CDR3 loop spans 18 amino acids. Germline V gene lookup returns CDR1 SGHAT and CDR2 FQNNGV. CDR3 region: CASSPTSGRATSTDTQYF. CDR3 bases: TGTGCCAGCAGCCCCACTAGCGGGAGGGCGACAAGCACAGATACGCAGTATTTT.

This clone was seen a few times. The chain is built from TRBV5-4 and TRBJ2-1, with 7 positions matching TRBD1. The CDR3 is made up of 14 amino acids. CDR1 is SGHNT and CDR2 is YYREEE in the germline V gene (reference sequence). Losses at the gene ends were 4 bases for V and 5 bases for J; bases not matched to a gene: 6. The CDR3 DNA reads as TGTGCCAGCAGCATGGGACAGATCCACAATGAGCAGTTCTTC. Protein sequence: CASSMGQIHNEQFF.

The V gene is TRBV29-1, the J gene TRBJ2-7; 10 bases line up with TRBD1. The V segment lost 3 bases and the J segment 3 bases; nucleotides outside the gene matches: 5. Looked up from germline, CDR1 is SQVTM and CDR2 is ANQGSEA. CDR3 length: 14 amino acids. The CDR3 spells CSVEGQGTYYEQYF. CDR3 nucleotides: TGCAGCGTTGAGGGACAGGGGACATACTACGAGCAGTACTTC.

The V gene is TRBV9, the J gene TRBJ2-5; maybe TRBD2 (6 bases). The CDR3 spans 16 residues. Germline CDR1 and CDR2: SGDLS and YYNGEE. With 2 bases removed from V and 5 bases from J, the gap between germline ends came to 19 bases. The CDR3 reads CASSVGGRQLGETQYF. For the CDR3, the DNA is TGTGCCAGCAGCGTGGGGGGTAGGCAGCTCGGGGAGACCCAGTACTTC.

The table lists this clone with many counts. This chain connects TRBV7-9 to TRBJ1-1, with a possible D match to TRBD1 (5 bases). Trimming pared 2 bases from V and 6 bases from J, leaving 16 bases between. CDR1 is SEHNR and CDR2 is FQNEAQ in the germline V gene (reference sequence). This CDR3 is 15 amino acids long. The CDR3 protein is CASSLTRDSVAEAFF. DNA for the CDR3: TGTGCCAGCAGCTTAACCCGAGACAGCGTGGCTGAAGCTTTCTTT.

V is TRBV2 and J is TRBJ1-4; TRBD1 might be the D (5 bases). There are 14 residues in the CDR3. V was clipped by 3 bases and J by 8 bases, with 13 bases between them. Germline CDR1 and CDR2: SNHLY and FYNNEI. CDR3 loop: CASSEGQGEEKLFF. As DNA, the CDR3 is TGTGCCAGCAGTGAGGGTCAGGGTGAAGAAAAACTGTTTTTT.

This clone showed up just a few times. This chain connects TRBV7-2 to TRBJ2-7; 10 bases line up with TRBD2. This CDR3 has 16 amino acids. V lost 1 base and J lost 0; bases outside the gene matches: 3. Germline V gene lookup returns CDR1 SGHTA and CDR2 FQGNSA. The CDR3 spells CASSLDASGSSYEQYF. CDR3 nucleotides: TGTGCCAGCAGCTTAGACGCTAGCGGGAGCTCCTACGAGCAGTACTTC.

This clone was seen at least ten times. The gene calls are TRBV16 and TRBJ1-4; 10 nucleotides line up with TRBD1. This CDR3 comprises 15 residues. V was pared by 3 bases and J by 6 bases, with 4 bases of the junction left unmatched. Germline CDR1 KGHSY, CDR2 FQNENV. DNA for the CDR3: TGTGCCAGCAGCCACTCTGGACAGGGGGATGAAAAACTGTTTTTT. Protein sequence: CASSHSGQGDEKLFF. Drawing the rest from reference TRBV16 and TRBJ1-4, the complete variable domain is GEEVAQTPKHLVRGEGQKAKLYCAPIKGHSYVFWYQQVLKNEFKFLISFQNENVFDETGMPKERFSAKCLPNSPCSLEIQATKLEDSAVYFCASSHSGQGDEKLFFGSGTQLSVL.

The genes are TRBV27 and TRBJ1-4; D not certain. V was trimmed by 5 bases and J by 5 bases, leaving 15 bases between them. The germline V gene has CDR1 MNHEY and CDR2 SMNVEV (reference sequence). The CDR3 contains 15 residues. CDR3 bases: TGTGCCAGCAGTGCCGACGGGAGAATCAATGAAAAACTGTTTTTT. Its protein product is CASSADGRINEKLFF.

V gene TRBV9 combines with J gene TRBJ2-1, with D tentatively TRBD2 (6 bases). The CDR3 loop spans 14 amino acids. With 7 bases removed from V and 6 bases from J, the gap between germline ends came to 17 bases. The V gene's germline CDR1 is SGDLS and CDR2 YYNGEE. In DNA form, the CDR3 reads TGTGCCAGCCCGGTACTAGCCCATCCCAATGAGCAGTTCTTC. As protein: CASPVLAHPNEQFF. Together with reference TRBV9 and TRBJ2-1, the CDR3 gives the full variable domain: DSGVTQTPKHLITATGQRVTLRCSPRSGDLSVYWYQQSLDQGLQFLIQYYNGEERAKGNILERFSAQQFPDLHSELNLSSLELGDSALYFCASPVLAHPNEQFFGPGTRLTVL.

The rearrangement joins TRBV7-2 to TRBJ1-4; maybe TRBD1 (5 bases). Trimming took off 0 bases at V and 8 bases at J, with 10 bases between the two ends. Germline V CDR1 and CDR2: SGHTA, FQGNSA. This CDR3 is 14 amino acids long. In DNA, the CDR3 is TGTGCCAGCAGCTTAGCGGGGCCTACCGAAAAACTGTTTTTT. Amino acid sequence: CASSLAGPTEKLFF. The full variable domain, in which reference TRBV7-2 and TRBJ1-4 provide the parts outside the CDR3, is GAGVSQSPSNKVTEKGKDVELRCDPISGHTALYWYRQSLGQGLEFLIYFQGNSAPDKSGLPSDRFSAERTGGSVSTLTIQRTQQEDSAVYLCASSLAGPTEKLFFGSGTQLSVL.

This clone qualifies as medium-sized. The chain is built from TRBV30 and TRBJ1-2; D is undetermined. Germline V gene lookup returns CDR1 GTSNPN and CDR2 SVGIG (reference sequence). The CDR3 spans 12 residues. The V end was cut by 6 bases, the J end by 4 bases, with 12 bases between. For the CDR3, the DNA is TGTGCCTGTTTATTGAGGGCCTATGGCTACACCTTC. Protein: CACLLRAYGYTF.

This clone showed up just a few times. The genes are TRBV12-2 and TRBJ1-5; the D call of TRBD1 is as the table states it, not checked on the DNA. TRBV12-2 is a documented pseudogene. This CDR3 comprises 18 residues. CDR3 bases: TGTGCAAGTCGCTTAGAGCCGGGACAGGGGAATAGCAATCAGCCCCAGCATTTT. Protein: CASRLEPGQGNSNQPQHF.

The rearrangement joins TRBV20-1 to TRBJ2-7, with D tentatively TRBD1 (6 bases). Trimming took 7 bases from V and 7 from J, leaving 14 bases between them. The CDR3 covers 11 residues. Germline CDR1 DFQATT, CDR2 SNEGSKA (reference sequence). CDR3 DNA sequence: TGCAGTGGGAGACAGGTTGATGAGCAGTACTTC. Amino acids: CSGRQVDEQYF.

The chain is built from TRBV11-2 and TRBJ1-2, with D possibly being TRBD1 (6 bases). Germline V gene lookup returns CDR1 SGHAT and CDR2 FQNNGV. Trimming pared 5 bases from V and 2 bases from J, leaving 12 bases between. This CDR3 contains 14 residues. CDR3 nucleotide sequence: TGTGCCAGCAGCCGTGATGGACAGAACTATGGCTACACCTTC. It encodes CASSRDGQNYGYTF.

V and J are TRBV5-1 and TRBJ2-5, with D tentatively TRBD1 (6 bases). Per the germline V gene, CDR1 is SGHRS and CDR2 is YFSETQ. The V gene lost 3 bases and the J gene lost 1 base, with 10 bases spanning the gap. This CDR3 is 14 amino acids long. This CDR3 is CASSSGQTQETQYF. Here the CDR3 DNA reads TGCGCCAGCAGCTCCGGACAGACCCAAGAGACCCAGTACTTC.